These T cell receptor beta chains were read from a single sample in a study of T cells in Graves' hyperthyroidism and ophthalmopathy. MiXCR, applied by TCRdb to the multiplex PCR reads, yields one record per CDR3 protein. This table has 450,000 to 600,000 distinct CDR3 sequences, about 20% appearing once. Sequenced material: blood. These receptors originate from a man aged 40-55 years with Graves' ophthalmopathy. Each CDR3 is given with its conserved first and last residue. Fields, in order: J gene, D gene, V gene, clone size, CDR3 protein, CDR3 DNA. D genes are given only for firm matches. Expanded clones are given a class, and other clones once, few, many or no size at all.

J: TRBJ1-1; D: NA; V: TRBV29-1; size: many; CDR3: CSGDKNTEAFF; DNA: TGCAGCGGGGACAAGAACACTGAAGCTTTCTTT
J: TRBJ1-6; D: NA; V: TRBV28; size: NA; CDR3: CASSLPHGGNSPLHF; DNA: TGTGCCAGCAGTTTACCTCACGGGGGTAATTCACCCCTCCACTTT
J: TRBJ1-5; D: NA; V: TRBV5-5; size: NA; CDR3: CASSLSVEQPQHF; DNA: TGTGCCAGCAGCCTCAGTGTAGAGCAGCCCCAGCATTTT
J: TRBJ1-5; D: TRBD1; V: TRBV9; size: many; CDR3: CASSVEGQGNQPQHF; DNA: TGTGCCAGCAGCGTGGAGGGACAGGGAAATCAGCCCCAGCATTTT
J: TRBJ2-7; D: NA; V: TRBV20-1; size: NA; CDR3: CSARPGRPLDEQYF; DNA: TGCAGTGCTAGACCGGGCAGGCCACTGGACGAGCAGTACTTC
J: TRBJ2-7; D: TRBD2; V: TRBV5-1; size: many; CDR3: CASSFNRLAGGDEQYF; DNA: TGCGCCAGCAGCTTTAATCGACTAGCGGGAGGAGACGAGCAGTACTTC
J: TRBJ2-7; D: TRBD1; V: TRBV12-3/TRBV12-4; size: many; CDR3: CASSIQGFAYEQYF; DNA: TGTGCCAGCAGTATACAGGGGTTTGCCTACGAGCAGTACTTC
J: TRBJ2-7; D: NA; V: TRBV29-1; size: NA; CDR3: CSAARGVNEQYF; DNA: TGCAGCGCCGCTCGTGGGGTTAACGAGCAGTACTTC
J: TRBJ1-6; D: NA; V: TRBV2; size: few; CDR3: CASNAGVNSPLHF; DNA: TGTGCCAGCAATGCAGGGGTAAATTCACCCCTCCACTTT
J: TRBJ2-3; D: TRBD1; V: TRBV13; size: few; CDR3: CASSLALGGFTDTQYF; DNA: TGTGCCAGCAGCTTAGCTTTAGGGGGCTTCACAGATACGCAGTATTTT
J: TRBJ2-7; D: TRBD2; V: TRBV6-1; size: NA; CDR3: CASSPSGGASYEQYF; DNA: TGTGCCAGCAGTCCGTCGGGGGGGGCATCCTACGAGCAGTACTTC
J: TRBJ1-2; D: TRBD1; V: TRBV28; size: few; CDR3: CASGPGQGPRYTF; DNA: TGTGCCAGCGGACCCGGACAGGGCCCACGCTACACCTTC
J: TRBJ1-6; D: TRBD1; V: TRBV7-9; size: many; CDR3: CASSPDRANSPLHF; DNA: TGTGCCAGCAGCCCGGACAGGGCTAATTCACCCCTCCACTTT
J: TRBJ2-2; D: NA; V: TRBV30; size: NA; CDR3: CAWQKLQRPGELFF; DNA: TGTGCCTGGCAGAAGTTACAGCGGCCCGGGGAGCTGTTTTTT
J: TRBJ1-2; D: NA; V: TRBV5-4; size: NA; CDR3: CASRPGQRRYGYTF; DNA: TGTGCCAGCAGGCCCGGACAGCGCCGCTATGGCTACACCTTC
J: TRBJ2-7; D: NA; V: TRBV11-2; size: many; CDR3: CASSFHLALNSYEQYF; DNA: TGTGCCAGCAGCTTTCACCTGGCGCTTAACTCCTACGAGCAGTACTTC
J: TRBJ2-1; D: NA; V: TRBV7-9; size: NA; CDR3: CASSGGGLLFGQFF; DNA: TGTGCCAGCAGCGGAGGGGGACTTCTTTTTGGGCAGTTCTTC